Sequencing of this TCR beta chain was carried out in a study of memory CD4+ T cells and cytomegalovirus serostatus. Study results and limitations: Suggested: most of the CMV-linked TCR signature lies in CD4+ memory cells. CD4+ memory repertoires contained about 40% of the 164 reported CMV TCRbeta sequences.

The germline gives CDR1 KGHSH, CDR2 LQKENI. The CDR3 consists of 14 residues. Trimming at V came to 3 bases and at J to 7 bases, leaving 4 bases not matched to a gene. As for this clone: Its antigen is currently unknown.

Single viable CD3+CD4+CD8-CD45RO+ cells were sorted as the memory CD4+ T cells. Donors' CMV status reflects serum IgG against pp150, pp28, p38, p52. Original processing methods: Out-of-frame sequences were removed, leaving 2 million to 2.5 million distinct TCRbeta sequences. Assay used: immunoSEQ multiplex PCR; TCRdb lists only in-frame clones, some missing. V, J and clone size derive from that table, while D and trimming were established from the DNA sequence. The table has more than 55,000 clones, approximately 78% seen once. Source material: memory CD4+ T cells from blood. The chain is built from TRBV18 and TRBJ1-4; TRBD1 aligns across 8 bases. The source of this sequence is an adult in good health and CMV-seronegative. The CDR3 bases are TGTGCCAGCTCACCCGGACAGGGCTCTGAAAAACTGTTTTTT. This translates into CASSPGQGSEKLFF.